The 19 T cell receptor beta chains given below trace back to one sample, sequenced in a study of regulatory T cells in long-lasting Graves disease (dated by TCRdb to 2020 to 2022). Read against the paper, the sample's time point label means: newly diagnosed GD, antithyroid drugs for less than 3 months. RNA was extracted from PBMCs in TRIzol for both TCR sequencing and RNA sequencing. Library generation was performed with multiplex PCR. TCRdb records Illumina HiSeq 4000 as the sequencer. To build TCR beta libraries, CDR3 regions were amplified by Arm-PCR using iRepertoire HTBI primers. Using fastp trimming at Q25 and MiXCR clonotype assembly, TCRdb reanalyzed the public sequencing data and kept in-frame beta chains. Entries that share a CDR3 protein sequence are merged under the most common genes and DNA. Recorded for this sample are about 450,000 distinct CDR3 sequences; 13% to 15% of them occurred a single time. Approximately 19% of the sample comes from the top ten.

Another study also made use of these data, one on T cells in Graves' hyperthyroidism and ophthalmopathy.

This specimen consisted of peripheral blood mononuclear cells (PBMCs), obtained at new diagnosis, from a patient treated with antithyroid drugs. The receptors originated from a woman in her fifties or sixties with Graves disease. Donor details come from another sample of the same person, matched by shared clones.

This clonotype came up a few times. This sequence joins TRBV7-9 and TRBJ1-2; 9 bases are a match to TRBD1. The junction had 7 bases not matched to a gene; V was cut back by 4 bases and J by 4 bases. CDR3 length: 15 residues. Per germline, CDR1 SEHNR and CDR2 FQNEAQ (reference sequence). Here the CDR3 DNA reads TGTGCCAGCAGCTCCCCCGAGACAGGGGGCTATGGCTACACCTTC. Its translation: CASSSPETGGYGYTF. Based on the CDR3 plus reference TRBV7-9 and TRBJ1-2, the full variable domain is DTGVSQNPRHKITKRGQNVTFRCDPISEHNRLYWYRQTLGQGPEFLTYFQNEAQLEKSRLLSDRFSAERPKGSFSTLEIQRTEQGDSAMYLCASSSPETGGYGYTFGSGTRLTVV.

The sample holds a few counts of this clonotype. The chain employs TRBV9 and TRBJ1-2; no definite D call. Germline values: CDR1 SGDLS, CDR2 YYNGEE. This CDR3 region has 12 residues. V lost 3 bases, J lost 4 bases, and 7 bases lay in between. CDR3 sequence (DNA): TGTGCCAGCAGCGAAGGATCCTATGGCTACACCTTC. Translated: CASSEGSYGYTF.

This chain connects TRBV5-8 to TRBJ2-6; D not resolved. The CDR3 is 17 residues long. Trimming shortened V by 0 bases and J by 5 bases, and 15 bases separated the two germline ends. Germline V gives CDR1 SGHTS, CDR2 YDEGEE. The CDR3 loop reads CASSLEKGPVRANVLTF. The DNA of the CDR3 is TGTGCCAGCAGCTTGGAGAAGGGCCCCGTAAGGGCCAACGTCCTGACTTTC. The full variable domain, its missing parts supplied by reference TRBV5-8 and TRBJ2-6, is EAGVTQSPTHLIKTRGQQATLRCSPISGHTSVYWYQQALGLGLQFLLWYDEGEERNRGNFPPRFSGRQFPNYSSELNVNALELEDSALYLCASSLEKGPVRANVLTFGAGSRLTVL.

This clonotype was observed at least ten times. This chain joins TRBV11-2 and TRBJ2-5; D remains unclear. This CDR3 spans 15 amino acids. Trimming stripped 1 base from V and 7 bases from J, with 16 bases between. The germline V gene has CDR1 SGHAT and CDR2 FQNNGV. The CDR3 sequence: CASSLGGSLKRTQYF. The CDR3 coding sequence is TGTGCCAGCAGCTTAGGTGGCAGTCTAAAAAGGACCCAGTACTTC. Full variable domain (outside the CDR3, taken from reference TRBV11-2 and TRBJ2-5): EAGVAQSPRYKIIEKRQSVAFWCNPISGHATLYWYQQILGQGPKLLIQFQNNGVVDDSQLPKDRFSAERLKGVDSTLKIQPAKLEDSAVYLCASSLGGSLKRTQYFGPGTRLLVL.

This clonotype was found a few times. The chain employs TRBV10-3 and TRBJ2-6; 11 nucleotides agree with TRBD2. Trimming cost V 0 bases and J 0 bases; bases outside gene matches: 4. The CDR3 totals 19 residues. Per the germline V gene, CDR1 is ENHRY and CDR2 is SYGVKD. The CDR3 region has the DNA TGTGCCATCAGTGAGTCTAGCGGGAGGGGACCCTCTGGGGCCAACGTCCTGACTTTC. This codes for CAISESSGRGPSGANVLTF.

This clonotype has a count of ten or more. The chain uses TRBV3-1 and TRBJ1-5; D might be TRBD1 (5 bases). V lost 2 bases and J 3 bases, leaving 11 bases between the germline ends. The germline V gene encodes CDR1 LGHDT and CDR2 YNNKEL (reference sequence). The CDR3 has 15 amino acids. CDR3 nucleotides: TGTGCCAGCAGCCAATCAGGGCTCAACAATCAGCCCCAGCATTTT. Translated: CASSQSGLNNQPQHF.

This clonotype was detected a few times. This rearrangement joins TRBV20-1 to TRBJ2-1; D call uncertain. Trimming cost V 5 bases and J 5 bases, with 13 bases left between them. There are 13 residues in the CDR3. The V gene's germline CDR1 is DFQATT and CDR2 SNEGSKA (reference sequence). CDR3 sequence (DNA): TGCAGTGCTGGAGCTCCCTGGGACAATGAGCAGTTCTTC. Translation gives CSAGAPWDNEQFF.

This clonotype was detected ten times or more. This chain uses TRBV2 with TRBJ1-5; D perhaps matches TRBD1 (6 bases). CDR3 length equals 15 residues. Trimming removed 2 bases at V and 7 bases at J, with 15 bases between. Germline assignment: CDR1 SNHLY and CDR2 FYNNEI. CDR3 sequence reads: CASSEYTGNTQPQHF. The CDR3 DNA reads TGTGCCAGCAGTGAATATACAGGGAACACCCAGCCCCAGCATTTT.

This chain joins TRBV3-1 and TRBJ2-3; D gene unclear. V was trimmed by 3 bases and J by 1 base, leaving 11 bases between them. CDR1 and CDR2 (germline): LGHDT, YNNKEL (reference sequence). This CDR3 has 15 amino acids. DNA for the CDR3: TGTGCCAGCAGCCACTTAGGTGAACGCACAGATACGCAGTATTTT. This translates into CASSHLGERTDTQYF.

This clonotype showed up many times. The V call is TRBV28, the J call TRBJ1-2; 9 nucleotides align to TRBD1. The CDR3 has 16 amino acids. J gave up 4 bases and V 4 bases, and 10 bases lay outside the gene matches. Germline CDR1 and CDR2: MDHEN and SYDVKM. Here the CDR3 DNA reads TGTGCCAGCAGTTCCCCTACACAGGGGGCCCTCTATGGCTACACCTTC. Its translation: CASSSPTQGALYGYTF.

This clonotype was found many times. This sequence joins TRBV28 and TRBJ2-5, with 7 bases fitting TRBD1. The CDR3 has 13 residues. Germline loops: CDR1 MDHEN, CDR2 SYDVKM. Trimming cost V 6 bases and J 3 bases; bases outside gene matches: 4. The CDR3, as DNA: TGTGCCAGCAGGGGGACAGTAGAAGAGACCCAGTACTTC. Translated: CASRGTVEETQYF.

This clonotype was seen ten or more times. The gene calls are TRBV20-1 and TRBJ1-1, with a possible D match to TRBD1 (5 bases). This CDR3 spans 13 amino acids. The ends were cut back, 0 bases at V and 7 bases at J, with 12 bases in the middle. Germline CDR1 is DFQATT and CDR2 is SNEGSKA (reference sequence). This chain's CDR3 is CSARDRGRGEAFF. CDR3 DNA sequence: TGCAGTGCTAGAGATCGGGGAAGGGGTGAAGCTTTCTTT.

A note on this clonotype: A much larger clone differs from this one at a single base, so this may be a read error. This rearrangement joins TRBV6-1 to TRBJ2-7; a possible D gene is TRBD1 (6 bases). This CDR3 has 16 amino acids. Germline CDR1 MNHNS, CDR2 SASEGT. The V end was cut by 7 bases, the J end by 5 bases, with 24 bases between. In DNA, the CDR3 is TGTGCCAGCAACCGCTATGGACAGCACGAAGTGGACGAGCAGTACTTC. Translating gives CASNRYGQHEVDEQYF.

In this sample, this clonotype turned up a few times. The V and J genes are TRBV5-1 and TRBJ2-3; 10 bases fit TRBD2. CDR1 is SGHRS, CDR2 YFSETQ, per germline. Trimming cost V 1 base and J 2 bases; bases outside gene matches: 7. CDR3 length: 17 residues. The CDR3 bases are TGCGCCAGCAGCTTGTCTAGCGGGAGTCGTAACACAGATACGCAGTATTTT. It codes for CASSLSSGSRNTDTQYF. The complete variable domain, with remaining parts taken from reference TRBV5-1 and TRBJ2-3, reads KAGVTQTPRYLIKTRGQQVTLSCSPISGHRSVSWYQQTPGQGLQFLFEYFSETQRNKGNFPGRFSGRQFSNSRSEMNVSTLELGDSALYLCASSLSSGSRNTDTQYFGPGTRLTVL.

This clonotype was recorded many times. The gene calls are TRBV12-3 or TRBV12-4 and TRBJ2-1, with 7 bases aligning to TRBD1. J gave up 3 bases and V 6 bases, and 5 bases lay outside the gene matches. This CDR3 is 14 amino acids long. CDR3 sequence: CASRGTAVYNEQFF. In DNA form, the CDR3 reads TGTGCCAGCAGGGGGACAGCTGTCTACAATGAGCAGTTCTTC.

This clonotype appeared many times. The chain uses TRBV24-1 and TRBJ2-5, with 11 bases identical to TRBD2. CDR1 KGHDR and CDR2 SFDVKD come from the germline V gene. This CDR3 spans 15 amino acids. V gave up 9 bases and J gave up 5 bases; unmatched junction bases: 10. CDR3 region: CATQGLAGGRETQYF. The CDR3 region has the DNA TGTGCCACCCAAGGACTAGCGGGTGGAAGGGAGACCCAGTACTTC.

The CDR3 loop is CASSFKGNVGNTIYF. The CDR3 DNA reads as TGTGCCAGCAGTTTCAAAGGGAATGTTGGAAACACCATATATTTT. The V call is TRBV6-9, the J call TRBJ1-3; D gene ambiguous. V gave up 4 bases and J gave up 3 bases, with 13 bases separating them. Per germline, CDR1 MNHGY and CDR2 SVAAGI. This CDR3 is 15 amino acids long.

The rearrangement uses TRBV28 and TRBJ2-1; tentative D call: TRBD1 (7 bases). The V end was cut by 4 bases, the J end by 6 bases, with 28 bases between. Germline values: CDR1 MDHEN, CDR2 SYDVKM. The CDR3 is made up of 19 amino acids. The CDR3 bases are TGTGCCAGCAGTTCGCCGGGAACCAGGGGGGCCTATTCGTTCAATGAGCAGTTCTTC. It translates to CASSSPGTRGAYSFNEQFF.

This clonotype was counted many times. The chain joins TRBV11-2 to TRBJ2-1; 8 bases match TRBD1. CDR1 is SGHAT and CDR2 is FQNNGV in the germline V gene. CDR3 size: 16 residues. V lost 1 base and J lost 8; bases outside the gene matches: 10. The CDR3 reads CASSLGVGQGGDEQFF. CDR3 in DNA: TGTGCCAGCAGCTTAGGGGTTGGACAGGGAGGTGATGAGCAGTTCTTC.